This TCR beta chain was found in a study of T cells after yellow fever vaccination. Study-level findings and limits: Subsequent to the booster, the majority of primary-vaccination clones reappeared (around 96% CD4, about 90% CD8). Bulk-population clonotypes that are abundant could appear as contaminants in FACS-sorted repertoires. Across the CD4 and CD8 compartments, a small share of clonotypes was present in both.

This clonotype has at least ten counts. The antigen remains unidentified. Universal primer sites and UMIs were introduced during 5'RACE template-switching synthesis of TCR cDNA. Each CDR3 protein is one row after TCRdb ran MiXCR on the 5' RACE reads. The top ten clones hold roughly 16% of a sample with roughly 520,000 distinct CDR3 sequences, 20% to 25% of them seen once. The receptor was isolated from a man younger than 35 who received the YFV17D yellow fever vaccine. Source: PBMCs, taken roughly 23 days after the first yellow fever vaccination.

Here the CDR3 DNA reads TGTGCCAGCTCCCCGATGGCAGGGGGCAAATACGGTGAGCAGTTCTTC. Translation gives CASSPMAGGKYGEQFF. V and J are TRBV18 and TRBJ2-1, with 8 positions matching TRBD1. Germline CDR1 and CDR2: KGHSH and LQKENI. The CDR3 runs to 16 residues. J gave up 9 bases and V 6 bases, and 16 bases lay outside the gene matches.